This is a list of T cell receptor beta chains from one sample in a study of blood T cells in healthy people across ages. Using its own MiXCR run on the 5' RACE reads, TCRdb lists one record per CDR3 protein. The repertoire holds over a million distinct CDR3 sequences, under 30% seen once, with approximately 0.7% in the top ten. These data were also reused for a study on T cells of mothers and their children.

The sequenced sample was blood. The receptors originated from a girl aged 2-9 years in good health. Both conserved end residues are part of each CDR3. The order of the fields is J gene, D gene, CDR3 length, V gene, clone size, CDR3 DNA, CDR3 protein. A D gene is named only where the DNA matches it firmly. The size field is filled for only some rows; it gives once, few, many or a size class.

TRBJ1-1,NA,13,TRBV11-2,NA,TGTGCCAGCAGCCCGGAGGTGGGTACTGAAGCTTTCTTT,CASSPEVGTEAFF
TRBJ2-1,TRBD2,13,TRBV6-2/TRBV6-3,few,TGTGCCACCTACGGGACTAGCGATAATGAGCAGTTCTTC,CATYGTSDNEQFF
TRBJ2-5,NA,13,TRBV9,few,TGTGCCAGCAGCGTCTTTTCCGAAGAGACCCAGTACTTC,CASSVFSEETQYF
TRBJ1-5,NA,13,TRBV4-3,few,TGCGCCAGCAGCCAAGGATCCGATCAGCCCCAGCATTTT,CASSQGSDQPQHF
TRBJ2-6,NA,15,TRBV7-2,few,TGTGCCAGCAGCTTATCGCACTCTGGGGCCAACGTCCTGACTTTC,CASSLSHSGANVLTF
TRBJ1-2,NA,13,TRBV10-3,NA,TGTGCCATCGGAGGACTTACGGGTGATGGCTACACCTTC,CAIGGLTGDGYTF
TRBJ1-1,TRBD1,11,TRBV29-1,NA,TGCAGCGTTGATCGGGACAGAGAGGCTTTCTTT,CSVDRDREAFF
TRBJ2-1,NA,15,TRBV7-2,few,TGTGCCAGCAGCCCCAGGGGTAGCGTTTACAATGAGCAGTTCTTC,CASSPRGSVYNEQFF
TRBJ1-3,NA,15,TRBV7-3,NA,TGTGCCAGCAGCAAGACAGCTACCTCTGGAAACACCATATATTTT,CASSKTATSGNTIYF
TRBJ2-5,NA,13,TRBV20-1,NA,TGCAGTGCTAGACACGGGATACAAGAGACCCAGTACTTC,CSARHGIQETQYF
TRBJ2-1,NA,14,TRBV4-1,few,TGCGCCAGCAGCCAAGATCTAGGGCAAAATGAGCAGTTCTTC,CASSQDLGQNEQFF
TRBJ1-2,TRBD1,16,TRBV12-3/TRBV12-4,few,TGTGCCAGCAGCAAACCGGGACAGGGGGTCGCCTATGGCTACACCTTC,CASSKPGQGVAYGYTF
TRBJ1-2,NA,14,TRBV27,NA,TGTGCCAGCAGTTTGCAGGGCGGCGGAAGTGGCTACACCTTC,CASSLQGGGSGYTF
TRBJ2-5,TRBD2,15,TRBV28,few,TGTGCCAGCAGTCCACAGACCAGCGGGAAAGAGACCCAGTACTTC,CASSPQTSGKETQYF
TRBJ1-5,NA,15,TRBV28,few,TGTGCCAGCAGCCCCGATTGGGAGTCCAATCAGCCCCAGCATTTT,CASSPDWESNQPQHF
TRBJ2-2,NA,12,TRBV6-6,few,TGTGCCAGCAGCTACTTGGTCGGGGAGCTGTTTTTT,CASSYLVGELFF
TRBJ2-1,TRBD1,15,TRBV7-9,NA,TGTGCCAGCAGCTTAGCCTTCGGGACAGACAATGAGCAGTTCTTC,CASSLAFGTDNEQFF
TRBJ1-1,NA,13,TRBV4-1,NA,TGCGCCAGCAGCCAAGCTACCGACACTGAAGCTTTCTTT,CASSQATDTEAFF
TRBJ2-7,TRBD1,15,TRBV10-3,NA,TGTGCCATCAAAAGAGGGGGCACCGATTCCTACGAGCAGTACTTC,CAIKRGGTDSYEQYF
TRBJ1-3,NA,16,TRBV14,NA,TGTGCCAGCAGCCAAGAACCAGCATTCTCTGGAAACACCATATATTTT,CASSQEPAFSGNTIYF
TRBJ2-7,NA,13,TRBV20-1,NA,TGCAGTGCCCCGGACTACCTCTCGGCCGAGCAGTACTTC,CSAPDYLSAEQYF
TRBJ2-4,NA,11,TRBV11-2,few,TGTGCCAGCAGCTTAGCAGCCTCGAAGGACTTC,CASSLAASKDF
TRBJ2-3,TRBD2,15,TRBV7-2,NA,TGTGCCAGCACCCGACTAGCGGGGGTTACAGATACGCAGTATTTT,CASTRLAGVTDTQYF
TRBJ2-2,NA,14,TRBV7-2,NA,TGTGCCAGCACCCTTATTAGCGGCACCGGGGAGCTGTTTTTT,CASTLISGTGELFF
TRBJ2-7,NA,16,TRBV4-1,few,TGCGCCAGCAGCCAAGTGGGCAGGGGGGGATCCTACGAGCAGTACTTC,CASSQVGRGGSYEQYF
TRBJ1-2,NA,14,TRBV20-1,NA,TGCAGTGCTGGAGATCAGGACAGTAACTATGGCTACACCTTC,CSAGDQDSNYGYTF
TRBJ1-1,NA,10,TRBV10-2,NA,TGCGCCAGCTTCTTCGGGGAAGCTTTCTTT,CASFFGEAFF
TRBJ1-1,NA,16,TRBV7-2,few,TGTGCCAGCAGCTTAGCATTCAATTCTCTGCCCCTTGAAGCTTTCTTT,CASSLAFNSLPLEAFF
TRBJ2-7,NA,13,TRBV11-2,NA,TGTGCCAGCAGCTTCGGAACGGAGGACGAGCAGTACTTC,CASSFGTEDEQYF
TRBJ2-7,NA,15,TRBV27,NA,TGTGCCAGCAGCCCAGGGGGGTTCCTTACCTACGAGCAGTACTTC,CASSPGGFLTYEQYF
TRBJ2-7,NA,17,TRBV7-2,few,TGTGCCAGCAGCCCCAACACTCGGGGCTCTAGTCCCTACGAGCAGTACTTC,CASSPNTRGSSPYEQYF
TRBJ1-4,NA,15,TRBV7-9,NA,TGTGCCAGCAGCCCAGGCGACGGGTCCTTCGAAAAACTGTTTTTT,CASSPGDGSFEKLFF
TRBJ1-1,NA,15,TRBV12-3/TRBV12-4,few,TGTGCCAGCAGTTTATTACTGGGCGTGAACACTGAAGCTTTCTTT,CASSLLLGVNTEAFF
TRBJ1-1,NA,14,TRBV12-3/TRBV12-4,few,TGTGCCAGCAGCTTGGACGGACTCAACACTGTAGCTTTCTTT,CASSLDGLNTVAFF
TRBJ2-2,NA,15,TRBV5-1,NA,TGCGCCAGCCGTCTGGGGGGCTCGAACACCGGGGAGCTGTTTTTT,CASRLGGSNTGELFF
TRBJ2-6,TRBD1,18,TRBV2,few,TGTGCCAGCACCCCTTCAAGGACAGGAGCGTCTGGGGCCAACGTCCTGACTTTC,CASTPSRTGASGANVLTF
TRBJ2-1,NA,14,TRBV12-3/TRBV12-4,NA,TGTGCCAGCAGTATGCGCTCCTCCTACAATGAGCAGTTCTTC,CASSMRSSYNEQFF
TRBJ1-3,NA,17,TRBV3-1,NA,TGTGCCAGCAGCCAAGATTTGCGCTCGCCCTCTGGAAACACCATATATTTT,CASSQDLRSPSGNTIYF
TRBJ2-5,TRBD1,17,TRBV7-3,few,TGTGCCAGCAGCTTAGGTCCCGGACAGGGGAACACAGAGACCCAGTACTTC,CASSLGPGQGNTETQYF
TRBJ2-7,NA,12,TRBV29-1,NA,TGCAGCGTTGCGACTGTCTCCTACGAGCAGTACTTC,CSVATVSYEQYF
TRBJ2-7,NA,15,TRBV7-8,NA,TGTGCCAGCAGCTTAGAGGTGCGGGACGTAGACGAGCAGTACTTC,CASSLEVRDVDEQYF
TRBJ2-1,TRBD2,13,TRBV9,few,TGTGCCAGCAGAAGCGGGGATTACAATGAGCAGTTCTTC,CASRSGDYNEQFF
TRBJ1-2,NA,13,TRBV5-6,few,TGTGCCAGCCGCCGGGGGACCAACTATGGCTACACCTTC,CASRRGTNYGYTF
TRBJ2-7,NA,12,TRBV4-1,NA,TGCGCCAGCACGGACGGGACCTACGAGCAGTACTTC,CASTDGTYEQYF
TRBJ2-5,TRBD1,16,TRBV6-2/TRBV6-3,few,TGTGCCAGCACCTTCTCCGGGACAGGTGGCACCCAGACCCAGTACTTC,CASTFSGTGGTQTQYF
TRBJ1-2,NA,15,TRBV7-3,many,TGTGCCAGCAGTTCCTCCGGGACGGATAACTATGGCTACACCTTC,CASSSSGTDNYGYTF
TRBJ2-5,NA,15,TRBV7-2,NA,TGTGCCAGCAGCCGGTGGGAGCGTTCCCCACGTGGCCAGTACTTC,CASSRWERSPRGQYF